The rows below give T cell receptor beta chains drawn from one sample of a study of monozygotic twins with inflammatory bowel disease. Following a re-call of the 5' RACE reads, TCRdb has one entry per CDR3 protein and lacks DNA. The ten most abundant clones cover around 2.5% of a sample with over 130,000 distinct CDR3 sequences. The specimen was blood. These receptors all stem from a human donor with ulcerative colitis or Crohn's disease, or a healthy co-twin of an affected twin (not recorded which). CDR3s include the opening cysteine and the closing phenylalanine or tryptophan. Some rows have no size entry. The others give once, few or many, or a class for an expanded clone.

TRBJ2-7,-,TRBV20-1,CSASVRALQQYF
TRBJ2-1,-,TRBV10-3,CAISLGTSGGSYNEQFF
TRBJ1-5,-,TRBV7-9,CASSLSRQGNQPQHF
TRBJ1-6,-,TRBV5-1,CASSTNRGSPLHF
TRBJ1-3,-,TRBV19,CASSMTAGNTIYF
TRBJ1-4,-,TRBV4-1,CASSQAPGQANEKLFF
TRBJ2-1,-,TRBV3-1,CASSQRWLVGYNEQFF
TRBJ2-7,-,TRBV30,CAWSAPGAQYEQYF
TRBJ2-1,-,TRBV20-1,CSARDLAGGPGEQFF
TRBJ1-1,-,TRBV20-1,CSASTPERLAEAFF
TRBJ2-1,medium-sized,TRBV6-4,CASSESGGSYNEQFF
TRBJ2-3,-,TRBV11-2,CASSPQRGSTDTQYF
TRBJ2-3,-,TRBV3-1,CASSENHRNTQYF
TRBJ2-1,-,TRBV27,CASSRNNEQFF
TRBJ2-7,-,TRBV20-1,CSARFLASVYEQYF
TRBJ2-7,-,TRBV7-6,CASSLEGQGGNEQYF
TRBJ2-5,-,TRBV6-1,CASSPSVWGQETQYF
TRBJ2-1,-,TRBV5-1,CASSLTSGGWDEQFF
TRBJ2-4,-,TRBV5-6,CASSLNPRGWAKNIQYF
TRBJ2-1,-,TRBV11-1,CASSSGTDKTNEQFF
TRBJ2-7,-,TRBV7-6,CASSLLGEVDEQYF
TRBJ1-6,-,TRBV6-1,CASGDNLGNSPLHF
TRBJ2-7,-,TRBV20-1,CSASARQGRYEQYF
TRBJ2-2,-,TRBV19,CASSLRQGAASTGELFF